What follows are 23 T cell receptor beta chains derived from one specimen sequenced in a study of T cells in Graves' hyperthyroidism and ophthalmopathy. RNA transcripts yielded amplified TCR beta CDR3 regions. Researchers ran a first-round RT-PCR on the TCR CDR3 using the HTBI primer set. MiXCR, run by TCRdb on the multiplex PCR reads, gives a single entry per CDR3 protein. The sample holds more than 300,000 distinct CDR3 sequences, about 18% seen once. Sequencing was performed on blood. The receptors shown here come from a woman aged 25 to 39 with Graves' hyperthyroidism that later progressed to Graves' ophthalmopathy.

This clonotype was detected ten times or more. The rearrangement joins TRBV7-7 to TRBJ2-5; possibly TRBD1 or TRBD2 for D (5 bases each). Germline CDR1 reads SSHAT; CDR2 reads FNYEAQ (reference sequence). V lost 5 bases to trimming and J lost 3 bases, with 19 bases between them. The CDR3 has 16 amino acids. The CDR3 DNA follows: TGTGCCAGCAGCCCCTCCCCGGGACGCACTGAAGAGACCCAGTACTTC. This encodes CASSPSPGRTEETQYF.

J is TRBJ2-1 and V is TRBV18; the match to TRBD2 covers 8 bases. V gave up 6 bases and J gave up 5 bases; unmatched junction bases: 9. CDR3 length equals 15 residues. Per the germline V gene, CDR1 is KGHSH and CDR2 is LQKENI. CDR3 in amino acids: CASSSPGLADNEQFF. In DNA form, the CDR3 reads TGTGCCAGCTCTAGCCCCGGACTAGCTGACAATGAGCAGTTCTTC.

This clonotype occurred many times. This chain connects TRBV2 to TRBJ2-2; D uncertain. V lost 1 base and J lost 2, with 5 bases in between. Germline V lookup: CDR1 SNHLY, CDR2 FYNNEI. This CDR3 region has 14 residues. CDR3 sequence reads: CASSEDINTGELFF. The DNA for the CDR3 is TGTGCCAGCAGTGAAGATATAAACACCGGGGAGCTGTTTTTT. The entire variable domain, with the rest obtained from reference TRBV2 and TRBJ2-2, is as follows: EPEVTQTPSHQVTQMGQEVILRCVPISNHLYFYWYRQILGQKVEFLVSFYNNEISEKSEIFDDQFSVERPDGSNFTLKIRSTKLEDSAMYFCASSEDINTGELFFGEGSRLTVL.

The chain joins TRBV29-1 to TRBJ2-2, with TRBD1 identical over 12 bases. The J segment lost 5 bases and the V segment lost 0 bases, leaving 4 bases of the junction unmatched. There are 16 residues in the CDR3. Germline CDR1 and CDR2: SQVTM and ANQGSEA. CDR3 loop: CSVEEGQGAYTGELFF. CDR3 in DNA: TGCAGCGTTGAAGAGGGACAGGGGGCATATACCGGGGAGCTGTTTTTT.

This clonotype was counted many times. The chain is built from TRBV6-1 and TRBJ1-1; TRBD1 matches 12 bases. V lost 6 bases to trimming and J lost 11 bases; unmatched junction nucleotides: 16. Germline CDR1 reads MNHNS; CDR2 reads SASEGT. This CDR3 has 16 residues. The CDR3 DNA reads TGTGCCAGCAGCCATTACGGGGGACAGGGGGCAGAGGGCGCTTTCTTT. Encoded protein: CASSHYGGQGAEGAFF.

This clonotype appeared once. The chain combines TRBV29-1 with TRBJ2-1, with 7 bases fitting TRBD2. V lost 0 bases to trimming and J lost 8 bases; unmatched junction nucleotides: 10. The V gene's germline CDR1 is SQVTM and CDR2 ANQGSEA. CDR3 length equals 15 residues. For the CDR3, the DNA is TGCAGCGTTGAAGAGGGGGAGGGCCGTGGAGATGAGCAGTTCTTC. This encodes CSVEEGEGRGDEQFF.

CDR3 DNA: TGTGCCAGAGCTCCAGGGTGGGAGACCCAGTACTTC. Residues: CARAPGWETQYF. The chain is built from TRBV7-3 and TRBJ2-5; possible D gene TRBD1, 5 bases. The CDR3 totals 12 residues. V lost 9 bases and J lost 5, with 13 bases in between. In germline, CDR1 is SGHTA, CDR2 FQGTGA.

This clonotype was seen ten or more times. The gene calls are TRBV2 and TRBJ2-5; D remains unclear. The CDR3 is 13 residues long. Germline CDR1 reads SNHLY; CDR2 reads FYNNEI. Trimming shortened V by 6 bases and J by 1 base, and 9 bases separated the two germline ends. The CDR3 sequence: CASRRNSQETQYF. The DNA for the CDR3 is TGTGCCAGCAGGCGGAACAGCCAAGAGACCCAGTACTTC.

With respect to this clonotype: A read error is possible here, since a much larger clone lies one base away. The chain links TRBV28 to TRBJ2-7, with D tentatively TRBD1 (6 bases). CDR1 and CDR2 (germline): MDHEN, SYDVKM. This CDR3 comprises 14 residues. CDR3 protein: CASSFQGNSCEQYF. The CDR3 DNA sequence: TGTGCCAGCAGTTTTCAGGGGAACTCCTGCGAGCAGTACTTC.

This clonotype was picked up many times. The chain carries TRBV20-1 and TRBJ2-3, with no clear D. Trimming stripped 0 bases from V and 6 bases from J, with 13 bases between. Germline loops: CDR1 DFQATT, CDR2 SNEGSKA (reference sequence). The CDR3 runs 14 residues. In DNA, the CDR3 is TGCAGTGCTAGAGATCCCTACGCCGCCGATACGCAGTATTTT. This gives the protein CSARDPYAADTQYF.

Ten or more counts support this clonotype. J is TRBJ2-1 and V is TRBV3-1, with D perhaps matching TRBD1 (6 bases). The CDR3 sequence is 14 residues long. V was pared by 0 bases and J by 6 bases, with 9 bases between. In germline, CDR1 is LGHDT, CDR2 YNNKEL (reference sequence). The CDR3 sequence is CASSQDQGTNEQFF. Here the CDR3 DNA reads TGTGCCAGCAGCCAAGATCAGGGGACCAATGAGCAGTTCTTC.

The chain employs TRBV7-9 and TRBJ2-2, with D possibly being TRBD2 (6 bases). V lost 5 bases, J lost 6 bases, and 13 bases lay in between. The CDR3 loop spans 14 amino acids. In germline, CDR1 is SEHNR, CDR2 FQNEAQ (reference sequence). CDR3 in amino acids: CASSLGTLPGELFF. In nucleotides, the CDR3 is TGTGCCAGCAGCCTGGGGACTCTTCCCGGGGAGCTGTTTTTT. The entire variable domain, with the rest obtained from reference TRBV7-9 and TRBJ2-2, is as follows: DTGVSQNPRHKITKRGQNVTFRCDPISEHNRLYWYRQTLGQGPEFLTYFQNEAQLEKSRLLSDRFSAERPKGSFSTLEIQRTEQGDSAMYLCASSLGTLPGELFFGEGSRLTVL.

This clonotype was counted ten times or more. The V call is TRBV28, the J call TRBJ2-4; TRBD2 matches 13 bases. The CDR3 contains 18 residues. V lost 4 bases, J lost 1 base, and 7 bases stayed unmatched. The V gene's germline CDR1 is MDHEN and CDR2 SYDVKM. The CDR3 reads CASSYLRTSGSAKNIQYF. For the CDR3, the DNA is TGTGCCAGCAGTTACCTGAGGACTAGCGGGAGTGCCAAAAACATTCAGTACTTC.

This clonotype was seen many times. This chain connects TRBV28 to TRBJ1-3; 10 nucleotides agree with TRBD1. V gave up 5 bases and J gave up 2 bases; unmatched junction bases: 12. Germline V gene sequence: CDR1 MDHEN, CDR2 SYDVKM. This CDR3 contains 18 residues. CDR3 region: CASSDRGQIIGAGNTIYF. The DNA of the CDR3 is TGTGCCAGCAGTGACAGGGGGCAGATTATAGGAGCTGGAAACACCATATATTTT.

This rearrangement joins TRBV20-1 to TRBJ2-7; a possible D gene is TRBD2 (5 bases). Germline V gene lookup returns CDR1 DFQATT and CDR2 SNEGSKA (reference sequence). V lost 0 bases, J lost 5 bases, and 14 bases lay in between. The CDR3 has 14 amino acids. Written as DNA, the CDR3 is TGCAGTGCTAGAGATGGGCTCAGCGGCCACGAGCAGTACTTC. Its protein is CSARDGLSGHEQYF.

In its sample, this clonotype was seen many times. The chain links TRBV20-1 to TRBJ1-4; the match to TRBD1 covers 7 bases. Germline V lookup: CDR1 DFQATT, CDR2 SNEGSKA (reference sequence). V lost 6 bases and J lost 5; bases outside the gene matches: 9. The CDR3 totals 14 residues. The chain's CDR3 is CSAPTDRMNEKLFF. The CDR3 region has the DNA TGCAGTGCACCAACGGACAGGATGAATGAAAAACTGTTTTTT.

The chain has TRBV9 and TRBJ2-5, with 7 bases identical to TRBD2. Germline V CDR1 and CDR2: SGDLS, YYNGEE. V lost 7 bases to trimming and J lost 1 base; unmatched junction nucleotides: 7. CDR3 length: 14 amino acids. The CDR3 DNA reads as TGTGCCAGCGCCCGGGGGGACGTCCAAGAGACCCAGTACTTC. Protein: CASARGDVQETQYF.

In its sample, this clonotype was seen many times. V gene TRBV11-2 combines with J gene TRBJ1-4; TRBD1 matches at 11 bases. J lost 8 bases, V lost 4 bases, and 9 bases had no gene match. This CDR3 has 16 residues. Looked up from germline, CDR1 is SGHAT and CDR2 is FQNNGV. CDR3 coding DNA: TGTGCCAGCAGCTCCTACTGGGACAGGGGGGAAGAAAAACTGTTTTTT. Its protein is CASSSYWDRGEEKLFF.

This clonotype was observed a single time. This sequence may be a read error, since a much larger clone differs from it by one base. The rearrangement links TRBV5-6 to TRBJ2-1; D remains ambiguous. CDR1 SGHDT and CDR2 YYEEEE come from the germline V gene. This CDR3 is 15 amino acids long. This CDR3 is CASSFSVSSYNEHFF. The DNA of the CDR3 is TGTGCCAGCAGCTTCAGCGTGAGCTCCTACAATGAGCATTTCTTC.

There are many counts of this clonotype. V and J are TRBV28 and TRBJ1-6; D is possibly TRBD1 (5 bases). The CDR3 has 16 amino acids. Per germline, CDR1 MDHEN and CDR2 SYDVKM. The V end was cut by 5 bases, the J end by 6 bases, with 17 bases between. The CDR3 DNA sequence: TGTGCCAGCAGTGCCCCGGGACGGACAACTAATTCACCCCTCCACTTT. Amino acid sequence: CASSAPGRTTNSPLHF. Looking up the rest from reference TRBV28 and TRBJ1-6 gives the full variable domain: DVKVTQSSRYLVKRTGEKVFLECVQDMDHENMFWYRQDPGLGLRLIYFSYDVKMKEKGDIPEGYSVSREKKERFSLILESASTNQTSMYLCASSAPGRTTNSPLHFGNGTRLTVT.

The J gene is TRBJ2-1, the V gene TRBV12-3 or TRBV12-4, with TRBD2 identical over 7 bases. V dropped 7 bases and J dropped 8; count of bases not matched to a gene: 11. The CDR3 is made up of 14 amino acids. CDR3 in amino acids: CASTLRAGVHEQFF. The CDR3 nucleotides read TGTGCCAGCACCCTCCGGGCGGGGGTCCATGAGCAGTTCTTC.

CDR3 loop: CSVFFPNTEAFF. CDR3 coding DNA: TGCAGTGTCTTTTTCCCCAACACTGAAGCTTTCTTT. This chain joins TRBV20-1 and TRBJ1-1, with no clear D. CDR3 size: 12 residues. Trimming removed 7 bases at V and 2 bases at J, with 11 bases between. Germline assignment: CDR1 DFQATT and CDR2 SNEGSKA (reference sequence).

The CDR3 protein is CASSIIGEMAGDYEQYF. In nucleotides, the CDR3 is TGTGCCAGTAGTATAATTGGGGAGATGGCCGGTGACTACGAGCAGTACTTC. The chain uses TRBV19 and TRBJ2-7; tentatively, D is TRBD2 (5 bases). Germline CDR1 and CDR2: LNHDA and SQIVND (reference sequence). This CDR3 spans 17 amino acids. V lost 2 bases to trimming and J lost 3 bases, with 20 bases between them.